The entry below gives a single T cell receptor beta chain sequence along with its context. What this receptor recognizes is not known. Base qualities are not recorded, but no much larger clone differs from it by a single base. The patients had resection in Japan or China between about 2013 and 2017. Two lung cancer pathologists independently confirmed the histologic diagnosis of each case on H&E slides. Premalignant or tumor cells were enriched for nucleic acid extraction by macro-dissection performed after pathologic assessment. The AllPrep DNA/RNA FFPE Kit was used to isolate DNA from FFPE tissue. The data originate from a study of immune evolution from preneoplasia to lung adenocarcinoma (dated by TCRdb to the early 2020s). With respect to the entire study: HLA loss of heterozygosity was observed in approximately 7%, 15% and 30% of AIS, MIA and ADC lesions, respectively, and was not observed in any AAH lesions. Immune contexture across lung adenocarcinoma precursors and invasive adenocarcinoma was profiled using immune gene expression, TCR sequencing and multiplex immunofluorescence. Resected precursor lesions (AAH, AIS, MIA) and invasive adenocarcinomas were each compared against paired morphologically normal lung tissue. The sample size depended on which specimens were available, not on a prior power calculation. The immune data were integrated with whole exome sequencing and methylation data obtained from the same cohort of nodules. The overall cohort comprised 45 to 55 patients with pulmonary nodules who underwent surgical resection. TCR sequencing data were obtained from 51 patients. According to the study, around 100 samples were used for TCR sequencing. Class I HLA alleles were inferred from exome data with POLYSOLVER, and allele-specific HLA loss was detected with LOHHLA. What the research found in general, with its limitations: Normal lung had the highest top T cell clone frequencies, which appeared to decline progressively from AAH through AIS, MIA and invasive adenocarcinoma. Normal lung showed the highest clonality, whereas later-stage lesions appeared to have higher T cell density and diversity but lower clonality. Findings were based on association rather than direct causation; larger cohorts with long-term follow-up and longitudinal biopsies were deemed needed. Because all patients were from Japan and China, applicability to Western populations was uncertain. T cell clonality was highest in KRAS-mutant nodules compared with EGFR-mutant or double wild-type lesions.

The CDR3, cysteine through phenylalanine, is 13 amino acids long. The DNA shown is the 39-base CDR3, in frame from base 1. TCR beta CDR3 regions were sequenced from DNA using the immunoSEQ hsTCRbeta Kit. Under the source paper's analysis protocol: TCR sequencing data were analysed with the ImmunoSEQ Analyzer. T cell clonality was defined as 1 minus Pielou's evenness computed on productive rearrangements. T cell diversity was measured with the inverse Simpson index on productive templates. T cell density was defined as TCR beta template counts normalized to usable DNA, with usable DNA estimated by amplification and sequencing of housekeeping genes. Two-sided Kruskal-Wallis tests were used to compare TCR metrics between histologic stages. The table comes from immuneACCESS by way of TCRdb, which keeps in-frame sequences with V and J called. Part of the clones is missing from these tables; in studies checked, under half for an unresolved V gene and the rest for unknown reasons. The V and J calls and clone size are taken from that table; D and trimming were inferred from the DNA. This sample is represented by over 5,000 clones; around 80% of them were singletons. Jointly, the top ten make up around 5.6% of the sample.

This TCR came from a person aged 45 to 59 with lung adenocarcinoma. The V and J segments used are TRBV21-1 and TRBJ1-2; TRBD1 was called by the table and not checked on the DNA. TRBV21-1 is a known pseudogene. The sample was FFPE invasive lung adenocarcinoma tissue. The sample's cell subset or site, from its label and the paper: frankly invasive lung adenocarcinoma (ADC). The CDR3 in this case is CASSKGTVGGYTF. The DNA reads TGTGCCAGCAGCAAAGGGACAGTGGGTGGCTACACCTTC.